The following is a T cell receptor beta chain sequence with its context. From germline, CDR1 is LNHDA and CDR2 SQIVND (reference sequence). V gave up 5 bases and J gave up 0 bases; unmatched junction bases: 3. The CDR3 length is 15 residues. In the original analysis: Cell counts per sample came from amplifying reference gene primers. The data were produced by immunoSEQ multiplex PCR, yet TCRdb's version contains in-frame clones alone and is incomplete. Clone size and V and J calls were adopted from that table, with D and trimming inferred from the DNA. The sample gives just under 350,000 clones, over 70% of which show up once; under 3% is in the top ten. The data were obtained in a study of blood T cell repertoires in COVID-19. Background on the study: Donors in the United States, Italy and Spain gave samples during acute or convalescent COVID-19. T cells, B-cell-depleted T cells, or PBMCs supplied cDNA or gDNA.

Sequenced sample: peripheral blood. The chain is built from TRBV19 and TRBJ1-5, with 8 bases aligning to TRBD1. The TCR sequence derives from a man aged 25 to 40 with active or convalescent COVID-19. CDR3 residues: CASSGTGNSNQPQHF. The CDR3 DNA is TGTGCCAGTAGTGGGACAGGTAATAGCAATCAGCCCCAGCATTTT.